This TCR beta chain was obtained from a study of cytomegalovirus exposure and HLA in healthy donors. Points from the study as a whole: It was shown in a later analysis that HLA-associated TCR beta chains were more clonally expanded than other, equally common chains. Most subjects' HLA-A and HLA-B alleles were reportedly predicted from TCR beta sequences. Looking again later, the authors saw that most CMV-associated TCR beta chains seemed HLA-restricted. In vitro testing confirmed three CMV-associated chains as specific for CMV antigens.

This clone has a single count. No antigen is known for it. The PCR made use of 60 Vbeta and 13 Jbeta primers. The method was immunoSEQ multiplex PCR; TCRdb's version includes in-frame clones alone and lacks a portion of them. The sample has about 200,000 clones; 65% to 85% are singletons. The J segment lost 1 base and the V segment lost 4 bases, leaving 3 bases of the junction unmatched. The CDR3 runs 15 residues. Germline CDR1 reads SGHTS; CDR2 reads YDEGEE. Sequenced input: PBMCs. The clonotype was recovered from a man aged 50 to 60 in good health and CMV-seronegative. The V gene is TRBV5-8, the J gene TRBJ2-7; 12 nucleotides agree with TRBD2. This CDR3 is CASSRTSGISYEQYF. The CDR3, as DNA: TGTGCCAGCAGCAGGACTAGCGGGATTTCCTACGAGCAGTACTTC.